This is a list of T cell receptor beta chains from one sample in a study of CD8+ T cells in alopecia areata. TCRdb keeps only in-frame clones here, not all; method: immunoSEQ multiplex PCR. Of roughly 100,000 clones listed, roughly half are singletons. Source material: CD4+ T cells sorted from blood. The receptors were sampled from a human donor in good health. Each CDR3 is given with its conserved first and last residue. Each record gives: J gene, D gene, clone size, V gene, CDR3 DNA, CDR3 protein. A D gene is named only where the DNA matches it firmly. Clone size is shown for a subset of rows, as once, few, many or a class of expanded clone.

j_gene: TRBJ1-3; d_gene: NA; abundance: NA; v_gene: TRBV30; CDR3nt: TGTGCCTGGAGTGTCAACAGGGCTGGAAACACCATATATTTT; CDR3aa: CAWSVNRAGNTIYF
j_gene: TRBJ2-5; d_gene: TRBD2; abundance: once; v_gene: TRBV6-5; CDR3nt: TGTGCCAGCAGCCGCGGGGCGGGGGGAGAGACCCAGTACTTC; CDR3aa: CASSRGAGGETQYF
j_gene: TRBJ2-3; d_gene: TRBD2; abundance: few; v_gene: TRBV7-2; CDR3nt: TGTGCCAGCAGCTTAGGACTAGCGGGGACAGATACGCAGTATTTT; CDR3aa: CASSLGLAGTDTQYF
j_gene: TRBJ1-6; d_gene: NA; abundance: few; v_gene: TRBV30; CDR3nt: TGTGCCTGGAGTACTTTTTCATCACCCCTCCACTTT; CDR3aa: CAWSTFSSPLHF
j_gene: TRBJ2-2; d_gene: TRBD1; abundance: NA; v_gene: TRBV27; CDR3nt: TGTGCCAGCAGTTCACTCACAGGGGGGTATAGCGGGGAGCTGTTTTTT; CDR3aa: CASSSLTGGYSGELFF
j_gene: TRBJ1-6; d_gene: TRBD1; abundance: NA; v_gene: TRBV6-5; CDR3nt: TGTGCCAGCACGGGGACAGGGGATAATTCACCCCTCCACTTT; CDR3aa: CASTGTGDNSPLHF
j_gene: TRBJ1-1; d_gene: TRBD1; abundance: once; v_gene: TRBV30; CDR3nt: TGTGCCTGGAGGCGAACAGGGGGCCTCGAAGCTTTCTTT; CDR3aa: CAWRRTGGLEAFF
j_gene: TRBJ2-5; d_gene: NA; abundance: few; v_gene: TRBV11-2; CDR3nt: TGTGCCAGCAGCTTACTGGGGGAGACCCAGTACTTC; CDR3aa: CASSLLGETQYF
j_gene: TRBJ2-2; d_gene: NA; abundance: NA; v_gene: TRBV7-8; CDR3nt: TGTGCCAGCACGGAGGGTAGAATCGCGGCCGGGGAGCTGTTTTTT; CDR3aa: CASTEGRIAAGELFF
j_gene: TRBJ1-3; d_gene: NA; abundance: NA; v_gene: TRBV30; CDR3nt: TGTGCCTGGAGTGGCCGTTGGCTATCTGGAAACACCATATATTTT; CDR3aa: CAWSGRWLSGNTIYF
j_gene: TRBJ1-1; d_gene: NA; abundance: NA; v_gene: TRBV27; CDR3nt: TGTGCCAGCAGTTACAAAGAAAACACTGAAGCTTTCTTT; CDR3aa: CASSYKENTEAFF
j_gene: TRBJ2-1; d_gene: TRBD1; abundance: NA; v_gene: TRBV30; CDR3nt: TGTGCCTGGAGACGGGACAGGGAGGCCCGACGTGACAATGAGCAGTTCTTC; CDR3aa: CAWRRDREARRDNEQFF
j_gene: TRBJ1-2; d_gene: NA; abundance: NA; v_gene: TRBV2; CDR3nt: TGTGCCAGCAGTGTAACCGGGCCCACCGCCGGTGGCTACACCTTC; CDR3aa: CASSVTGPTAGGYTF
j_gene: TRBJ2-1; d_gene: TRBD1; abundance: NA; v_gene: TRBV4-1; CDR3nt: TGCGCCAGCAGCCAAAGGACCGGACAGGGAGGTGAGCAGTTCTTC; CDR3aa: CASSQRTGQGGEQFF
j_gene: TRBJ2-1; d_gene: TRBD2; abundance: NA; v_gene: TRBV10-3; CDR3nt: TGTGCCATCAGTCCTAGCGGGGGGTACAATGAGCAGTTCTTC; CDR3aa: CAISPSGGYNEQFF
j_gene: TRBJ1-1; d_gene: NA; abundance: NA; v_gene: TRBV29-1; CDR3nt: TGCAGCGTTGAAGATCAGGGTAACACTGAAGCTTTCTTT; CDR3aa: CSVEDQGNTEAFF
j_gene: TRBJ2-2; d_gene: TRBD1; abundance: NA; v_gene: TRBV29-1; CDR3nt: TGCAGCGTTCTAAGGGGGCGCAGCGGGGAGCTGTTTTTT; CDR3aa: CSVLRGRSGELFF
j_gene: TRBJ1-1; d_gene: NA; abundance: few; v_gene: TRBV4-3; CDR3nt: TGCGCCAGCAGCCAAGATCGTTTTTCCAGGAACACTGAAGCTTTCTTT; CDR3aa: CASSQDRFSRNTEAFF
j_gene: TRBJ2-2; d_gene: TRBD2; abundance: NA; v_gene: TRBV30; CDR3nt: TGTGCCTGGAGTCCAACTAGCGTCGGCGGGGAGCTGTTTTTT; CDR3aa: CAWSPTSVGGELFF
j_gene: TRBJ2-7; d_gene: TRBD1; abundance: few; v_gene: TRBV27; CDR3nt: TGTGCCAGCAGTCGGGACAGAAACTCCTACGAGCAGTACTTC; CDR3aa: CASSRDRNSYEQYF
j_gene: TRBJ1-1; d_gene: NA; abundance: NA; v_gene: TRBV7-2; CDR3nt: TGTGCCAGCAGCTTAGTACAGGGAAGGACTGAAGCTTTCTTT; CDR3aa: CASSLVQGRTEAFF
j_gene: TRBJ1-2; d_gene: NA; abundance: NA; v_gene: TRBV30; CDR3nt: TGTGCCGGCCAGGGGAACGGCTACACCTTC; CDR3aa: CAGQGNGYTF
j_gene: TRBJ2-4; d_gene: NA; abundance: NA; v_gene: TRBV30; CDR3nt: TGTGCCTGGAGATCCGGTCGGGACATTCAGTACTTC; CDR3aa: CAWRSGRDIQYF
j_gene: TRBJ2-7; d_gene: NA; abundance: NA; v_gene: TRBV5-1; CDR3nt: TGCGCCAGCAGCGTGTTGGGGGACAACCCCTACGAGCAGTACTTC; CDR3aa: CASSVLGDNPYEQYF
j_gene: TRBJ2-1; d_gene: TRBD2; abundance: NA; v_gene: TRBV30; CDR3nt: TGTGCCCTCAGTCGGACTAGCGGCTACAATGAGCAGTTCTTC; CDR3aa: CALSRTSGYNEQFF
j_gene: TRBJ2-2; d_gene: NA; abundance: NA; v_gene: TRBV27; CDR3nt: TGTGCCAGCAATGGTTGGGCAGGGGAACGGGCGGAGCTGTTTTTT; CDR3aa: CASNGWAGERAELFF
j_gene: TRBJ2-7; d_gene: NA; abundance: few; v_gene: TRBV29-1; CDR3nt: TGCAGCGTTGGAACTAATCCCTACGAGCAGTACTTC; CDR3aa: CSVGTNPYEQYF
j_gene: TRBJ2-3; d_gene: TRBD2; abundance: NA; v_gene: TRBV5-6; CDR3nt: TGTGCCAGCAGCTTAAAGCGGGGGATAACAGATACGCAGTATTTT; CDR3aa: CASSLKRGITDTQYF
j_gene: TRBJ1-6; d_gene: NA; abundance: NA; v_gene: TRBV6-5; CDR3nt: TGTGCCAGCAGTCCTCGACAGACAGATTCACCCCTCCACTTT; CDR3aa: CASSPRQTDSPLHF
j_gene: TRBJ2-4; d_gene: NA; abundance: NA; v_gene: TRBV30; CDR3nt: TGTGCCTGGAGTACAACAGGGTTCGTCAACATTCAGTACTTC; CDR3aa: CAWSTTGFVNIQYF
j_gene: TRBJ1-5; d_gene: NA; abundance: NA; v_gene: TRBV10-2; CDR3nt: TGCGCCAGCCGGGACAGCAATCAGCCCCAGCATTTT; CDR3aa: CASRDSNQPQHF
j_gene: TRBJ2-6; d_gene: NA; abundance: few; v_gene: TRBV5-1; CDR3nt: TGCGCCAGCAGCCCACCCGGGACGTCTGCGCGGGGGGCCAACGTCCTGACTTTC; CDR3aa: CASSPPGTSARGANVLTF
j_gene: TRBJ2-1; d_gene: TRBD2; abundance: NA; v_gene: TRBV7-2; CDR3nt: TGTGCCAGCAGCTACACCGGGACTAGCGGTTACAATGAGCAGTTCTTC; CDR3aa: CASSYTGTSGYNEQFF
j_gene: TRBJ2-5; d_gene: NA; abundance: once; v_gene: TRBV5-4; CDR3nt: TGTGCCAGCAGCGGGGACCCTCTGGGAGAGACCCAGTACTTC; CDR3aa: CASSGDPLGETQYF
j_gene: TRBJ2-7; d_gene: NA; abundance: NA; v_gene: TRBV10-3; CDR3nt: TGTGCCAGCCAACAGCGTGATTCCCTCTACGAGCAGTACTTC; CDR3aa: CASQQRDSLYEQYF
j_gene: TRBJ2-5; d_gene: NA; abundance: few; v_gene: TRBV30; CDR3nt: TGTGCCTGGAGTGGCTTAGGGGTCCGGGAGACCCAGTACTTC; CDR3aa: CAWSGLGVRETQYF
j_gene: TRBJ2-1; d_gene: TRBD2; abundance: few; v_gene: TRBV5-1; CDR3nt: TGCGCCAGCAGGATAAGCGGGGGGCACTACAATGAGCAGTTCTTC; CDR3aa: CASRISGGHYNEQFF
j_gene: TRBJ2-1; d_gene: TRBD2; abundance: NA; v_gene: TRBV29-1; CDR3nt: TGCAGCGTTGGGGCCTACGGGGGGGCCTTATCCTACAATGAGCAGTTCTTC; CDR3aa: CSVGAYGGALSYNEQFF
j_gene: TRBJ2-2; d_gene: NA; abundance: NA; v_gene: TRBV7-2; CDR3nt: TGTGCCAGCAGCCAAGATCTAACCCAGCTGGGTAACACCGGGGAGCTGTTTTTT; CDR3aa: CASSQDLTQLGNTGELFF
j_gene: TRBJ2-7; d_gene: NA; abundance: NA; v_gene: TRBV6-5; CDR3nt: TGTGCCAGCAGCTTCCCAGGGACGTTGAAGCAGTACTTC; CDR3aa: CASSFPGTLKQYF
j_gene: TRBJ1-5; d_gene: NA; abundance: NA; v_gene: TRBV29-1; CDR3nt: TGCAGCGTTGGGCAGGGCCTCGGACAGCCCCAGCATTTT; CDR3aa: CSVGQGLGQPQHF
j_gene: TRBJ2-7; d_gene: TRBD2; abundance: NA; v_gene: TRBV11-1; CDR3nt: TGTGCCAGCAGCTTGGGGACTAGCGGGGTATACGAGCAGTACTTC; CDR3aa: CASSLGTSGVYEQYF
j_gene: TRBJ2-1; d_gene: TRBD2; abundance: NA; v_gene: TRBV28; CDR3nt: TGTGCCAGCAGTCCTGTTCGGAGCGGGGGGCCTGAGCAGTTCTTC; CDR3aa: CASSPVRSGGPEQFF
j_gene: TRBJ2-6; d_gene: TRBD1; abundance: NA; v_gene: TRBV29-1; CDR3nt: TGCAGCGTTCAGGGGGTCGGGGCCAACGTCCTGACTTTC; CDR3aa: CSVQGVGANVLTF
j_gene: TRBJ2-3; d_gene: NA; abundance: once; v_gene: TRBV4-1; CDR3nt: TGCGCCAGCAGCCAAACAGGGTCGGGGACAGATACGCAGTATTTT; CDR3aa: CASSQTGSGTDTQYF
j_gene: TRBJ2-2; d_gene: NA; abundance: NA; v_gene: TRBV5-1; CDR3nt: TGCGCCAGCAGCTTGATTGCGGGGGCCGATCCCGGGGAGCTGTTTTTT; CDR3aa: CASSLIAGADPGELFF
j_gene: TRBJ1-4; d_gene: NA; abundance: NA; v_gene: TRBV29-1; CDR3nt: TGCAGCGTCAAGGACAGAAATGAAAAACTGTTTTTT; CDR3aa: CSVKDRNEKLFF
j_gene: TRBJ1-1; d_gene: NA; abundance: few; v_gene: TRBV5-1; CDR3nt: TGCGCCAGCAGCTTGGAACAGGGTTGGGTCACTGAAGCTTTCTTT; CDR3aa: CASSLEQGWVTEAFF
j_gene: TRBJ2-4; d_gene: NA; abundance: NA; v_gene: TRBV28; CDR3nt: TGTGCCAGCAGTTTAAACCGGGGGCATCAGTACTTC; CDR3aa: CASSLNRGHQYF
j_gene: TRBJ1-2; d_gene: NA; abundance: NA; v_gene: TRBV6-6; CDR3nt: TGTGCCAGCACGACGGTGGGTCTTAACTATGGCTACACCTTC; CDR3aa: CASTTVGLNYGYTF
j_gene: TRBJ1-2; d_gene: NA; abundance: NA; v_gene: TRBV30; CDR3nt: TGTGCCTGGAGCACGGGGGGTAACTATGGCTACACCTTC; CDR3aa: CAWSTGGNYGYTF
j_gene: TRBJ2-5; d_gene: NA; abundance: NA; v_gene: TRBV7-2; CDR3nt: TGTGCCAGCAGCTTAGCCCGGACTATTTTCCAAGAGACCCAGTACTTC; CDR3aa: CASSLARTIFQETQYF
j_gene: TRBJ1-1; d_gene: NA; abundance: NA; v_gene: TRBV29-1; CDR3nt: TGCAGCGTTGTAGTAAGCGGAACTGAAGCTTTCTTT; CDR3aa: CSVVVSGTEAFF